This T cell receptor (beta chain) stems from a study of shared clonotypes between healthy human individuals. V lost 3 bases to trimming and J lost 2 bases; unmatched junction nucleotides: 9. Per germline, CDR1 MDHEN and CDR2 SYDVKM. The CDR3 is made up of 18 amino acids. CD45RO-negative cells were positively selected for CCR7, leaving out terminally differentiated effector memory CD45RA+ cells. The healthy adult donors were HIV-negative and reported no recent acute infections or vaccinations. The material for each subset, its genomic DNA, was split evenly across several immunoSEQ plates. The data were produced by immunoSEQ multiplex PCR, yet TCRdb's version contains in-frame clones alone and is incomplete. The sample lists some 2 million clones; about 95% were seen once.

The gene calls are TRBV28 and TRBJ2-3, with 12 bases matching TRBD1. This TCR was recovered from a man between 18 and 35 years old in good health. The sequenced sample consisted of naive CD8+ T cells sorted from blood. The CDR3 here is CASSFGTGGEGHTDTQYF. The CDR3 DNA is TGTGCCAGCAGTTTTGGGACAGGGGGCGAGGGACACACAGATACGCAGTATTTT.